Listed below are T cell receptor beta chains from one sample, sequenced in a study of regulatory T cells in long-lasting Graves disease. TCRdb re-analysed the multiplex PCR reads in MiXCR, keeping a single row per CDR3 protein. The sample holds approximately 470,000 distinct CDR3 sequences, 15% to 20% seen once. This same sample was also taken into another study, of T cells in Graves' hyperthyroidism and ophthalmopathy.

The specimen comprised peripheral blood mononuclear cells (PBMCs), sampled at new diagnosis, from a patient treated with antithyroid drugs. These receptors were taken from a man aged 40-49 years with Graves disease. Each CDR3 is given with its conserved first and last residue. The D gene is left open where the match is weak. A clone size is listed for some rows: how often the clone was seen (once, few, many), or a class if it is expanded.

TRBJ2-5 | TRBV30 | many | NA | TGTGCCTGGAGTGTACCCCCTAGATGGGAGACCCAGTACTTC | CAWSVPPRWETQYF
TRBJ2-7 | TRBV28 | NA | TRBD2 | TGTGCCAGCAGTTTATTGGGACTAGCGGGACTCGAGCAGTACTTC | CASSLLGLAGLEQYF
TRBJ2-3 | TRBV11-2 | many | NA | TGTGCCAGCAGCTTAGATGGCGGACGGGCGTTGAACACAGATACGCAGTATTTT | CASSLDGGRALNTDTQYF
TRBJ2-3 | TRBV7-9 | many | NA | TGTGCCAGCAGCTTAGATGGTAGCGGTTACACAGATACGCAGTATTTT | CASSLDGSGYTDTQYF
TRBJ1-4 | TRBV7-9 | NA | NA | TGTGCCAGCAGCTTAGAATACGGCATTACGGCAACTAATGAAAAACTGTTTTTT | CASSLEYGITATNEKLFF
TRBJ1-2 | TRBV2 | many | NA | TGTGCCAGCACCCAGGACCGGTACTATGGCTACACCTTC | CASTQDRYYGYTF
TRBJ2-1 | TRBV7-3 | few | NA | TGTGCCAGCAGCCAAGAGGGGAGCTCCTACAATGAGCAGTTCTTC | CASSQEGSSYNEQFF
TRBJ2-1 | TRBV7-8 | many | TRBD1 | TGTGCCAGCAGCAGACAGGGGGGTTACAATGAGCAGTTCTTC | CASSRQGGYNEQFF
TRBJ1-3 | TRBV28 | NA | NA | TGTGCCAGCAGCCCTTTAGGTGTTTTTTCCTCTGGAAACACCATATATTTT | CASSPLGVFSSGNTIYF
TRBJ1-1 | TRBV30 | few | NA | TGTGCCTGGAGTGTAGCAGAGGAAGCTTTCTTT | CAWSVAEEAFF
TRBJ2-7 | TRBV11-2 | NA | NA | TGTGCCAGCAGCTTAGATAGTGCGAGGGACGAGCAGTACTTC | CASSLDSARDEQYF
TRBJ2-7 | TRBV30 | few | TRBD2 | TGTGCCTGGAGTGTATCGGCTAGCGGACCATACTCCTACGAGCAGTACTTC | CAWSVSASGPYSYEQYF
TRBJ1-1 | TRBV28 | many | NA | TGTGCCAGCAGTCCCTACGGGACGGATATGAACACTGAAGCTTTCTTT | CASSPYGTDMNTEAFF
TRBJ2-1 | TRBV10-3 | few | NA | TGTGCCATCAGTGAGGGACAGCCCACGGGTGAGCAGTTCTTC | CAISEGQPTGEQFF
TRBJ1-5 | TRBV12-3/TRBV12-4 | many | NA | TGTGCCAGCAGTTTAACCGGGGATGGGCGGAATCAGCCCCAGCATTTT | CASSLTGDGRNQPQHF
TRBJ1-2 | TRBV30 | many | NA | TGTGCCTGGAGTCCGGTAAACTATGGCTACACCTTC | CAWSPVNYGYTF
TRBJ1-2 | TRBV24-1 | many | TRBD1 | TGTGCCACCAGTGTCTCCGGGACAGGGGTCGGCGGCTACACCTTC | CATSVSGTGVGGYTF
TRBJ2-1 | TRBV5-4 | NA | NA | TGTGCCAGCAGTTCCCTAGCCCCTGTTACCTACAATGAGCAGTTCTTC | CASSSLAPVTYNEQFF
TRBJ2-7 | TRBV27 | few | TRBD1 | TGTGCCAGCAGTTTATCGGCTGGGGACAGCTCCTACGAGCAGTACTTC | CASSLSAGDSSYEQYF
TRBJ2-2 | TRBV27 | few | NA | TGTGCCAGCAGGGCGCCACGGGGGCGCGCCACCGGGGAGCTGTTTTTT | CASRAPRGRATGELFF
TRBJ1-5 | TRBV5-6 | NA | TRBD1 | TGTGCCAGCAGCTACGGGACAGGGATACAGCCCCAGCATTTT | CASSYGTGIQPQHF
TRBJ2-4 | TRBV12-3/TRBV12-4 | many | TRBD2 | TGTGCCAGCAGTCAAGGCGTCAGCGGGAGCATTCAGTACTTC | CASSQGVSGSIQYF
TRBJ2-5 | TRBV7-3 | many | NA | TGTGCCAGCAGCCCTCTGGCGGGAAGCCAAGAGACCCAGTACTTC | CASSPLAGSQETQYF
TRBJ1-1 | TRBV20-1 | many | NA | TGCAGTGCTAGAGACGGGAACAGCTACGCTGAAGCTTTCTTT | CSARDGNSYAEAFF
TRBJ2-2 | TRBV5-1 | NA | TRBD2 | TGCGCCAGCAGCACCGGGACTAGCGGGACCGGGGAGCTGTTTTTT | CASSTGTSGTGELFF